The clone carrying this T cell receptor beta chain was counted ten times or more. Its antigen is still unknown. The data were obtained in a study of metastatic and nonmetastatic thyroid tumors. On the study more broadly: Comparative analysis of repertoires was undertaken across blood and tumor or nodule tissue obtained from malignant and benign thyroid patients.

Overall study results and limits: TCR beta diversity was reportedly significantly higher in malignant thyroid tumors than benign nodules, in blood and tumor.

This CDR3 contains 14 residues. Between the trimmed V and J ends, which lost 4 bases and 5 bases, there was a span of 11 bases. Germline CDR1 LNHDA, CDR2 SQIVND (reference sequence). Thyroid surgery had not been preceded by any treatment in any patient. In the authors' workflow: A papillary thyroid cancer distant-metastasis classifier was built from CDR3 differences across clinicopathological groups. MiXCR was used by TCRdb to re-call the PCR reads. The V and J calls reflect TCRdb's pipeline rather than the authors' work. This sample has roughly 98,000 clones, with around 14% found just once. The sequencing input was blood. V is TRBV19 and J is TRBJ2-2; D is perhaps TRBD2 (5 bases). The sequence came from a female donor with papillary thyroid cancer or a benign thyroid nodule (not recorded which). Some clones in this sample may be carry-over from other donors' samples. CDR3 residues: CASSKLEQTGELFF. CDR3 in DNA: TGTGCCAGTAGTAAACTAGAGCAGACCGGGGAGCTGTTTTTT.